The clone carrying this TCR beta chain has a count of ten or more. Unique molecular identifiers were used to barcode this TCRbeta library. Via MiXCR, TCRdb re-called the PCR reads, giving one row per CDR3 protein. The sample holds almost 500,000 distinct CDR3 sequences, approximately 12% seen once. This record comes from a study of T-cell reconstitution after alpha-beta-depleted transplantation in children. Germline lookup yields CDR1 LNHNV and CDR2 YYDKDF (reference sequence). Trimming stripped 0 bases from V and 3 bases from J, with 12 bases between. The CDR3 runs 15 residues. The sample here was PBMCs from the stem cell graft donor, taken from the stem cell graft. The TCR originated in a human donor who donated a stem cell graft to a child with combined immunodeficiency. The chain joins TRBV15 to TRBJ2-7; D uncertain. The CDR3 nucleotides are TGTGCCACCAGCAGAGATAAAGCAGAGATCTACGAGCAGTACTTC. Protein product: CATSRDKAEIYEQYF.